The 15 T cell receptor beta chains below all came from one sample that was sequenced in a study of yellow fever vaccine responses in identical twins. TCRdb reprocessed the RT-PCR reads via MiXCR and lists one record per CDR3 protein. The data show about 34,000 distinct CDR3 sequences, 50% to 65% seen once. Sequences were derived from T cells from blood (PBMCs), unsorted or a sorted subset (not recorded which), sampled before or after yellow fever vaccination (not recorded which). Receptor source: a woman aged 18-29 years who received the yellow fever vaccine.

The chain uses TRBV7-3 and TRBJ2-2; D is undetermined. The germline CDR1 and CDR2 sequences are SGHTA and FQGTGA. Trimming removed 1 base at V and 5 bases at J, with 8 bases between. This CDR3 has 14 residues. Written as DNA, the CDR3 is TGTGCCAGCAGCTTAATGGGATTAACCGGGGAGCTGTTTTTT. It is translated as CASSLMGLTGELFF.

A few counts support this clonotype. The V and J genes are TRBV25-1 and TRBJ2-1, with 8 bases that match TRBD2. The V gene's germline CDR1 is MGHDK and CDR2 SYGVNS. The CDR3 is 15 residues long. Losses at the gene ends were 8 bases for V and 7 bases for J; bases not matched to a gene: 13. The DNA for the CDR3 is TGTGCCAGCGCACCATATCTTAGCGGGGTGAATGAGCAGTTCTTC. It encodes CASAPYLSGVNEQFF.

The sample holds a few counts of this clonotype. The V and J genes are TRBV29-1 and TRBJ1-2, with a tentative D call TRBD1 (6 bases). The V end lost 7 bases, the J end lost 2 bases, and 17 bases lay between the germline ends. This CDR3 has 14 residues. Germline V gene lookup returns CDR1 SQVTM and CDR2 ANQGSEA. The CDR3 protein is CSAERAGANYGYTF. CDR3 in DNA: TGCAGCGCCGAGAGGGCAGGGGCCAACTATGGCTACACCTTC.

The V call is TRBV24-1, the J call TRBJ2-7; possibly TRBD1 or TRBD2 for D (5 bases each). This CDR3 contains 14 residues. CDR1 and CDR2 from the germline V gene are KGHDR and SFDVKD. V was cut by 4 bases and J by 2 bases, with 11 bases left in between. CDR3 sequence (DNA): TGTGCCACCAGTGACCTCAGGGAGCCCTACGAGCAGTACTTC. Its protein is CATSDLREPYEQYF.

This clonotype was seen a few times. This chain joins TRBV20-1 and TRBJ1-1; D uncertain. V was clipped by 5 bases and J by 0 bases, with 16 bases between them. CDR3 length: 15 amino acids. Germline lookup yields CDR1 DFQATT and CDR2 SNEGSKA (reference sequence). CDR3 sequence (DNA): TGCAGTGCTTCCCCCGGGCGTAACTTGAACACTGAAGCTTTCTTT. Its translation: CSASPGRNLNTEAFF.

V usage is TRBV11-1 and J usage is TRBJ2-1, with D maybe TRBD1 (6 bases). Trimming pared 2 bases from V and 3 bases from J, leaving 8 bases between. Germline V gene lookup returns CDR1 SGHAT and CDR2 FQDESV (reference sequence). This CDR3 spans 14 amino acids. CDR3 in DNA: TGTGCCAGCAGCTTAACAGGGCTCTACAATGAGCAGTTCTTC. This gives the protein CASSLTGLYNEQFF.

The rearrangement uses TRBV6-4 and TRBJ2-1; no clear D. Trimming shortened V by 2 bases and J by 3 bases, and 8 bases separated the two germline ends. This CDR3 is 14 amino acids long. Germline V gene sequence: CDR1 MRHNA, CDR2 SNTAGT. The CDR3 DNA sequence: TGTGCCAGCAGTGACAGTACTTACTACAATGAGCAGTTCTTC. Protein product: CASSDSTYYNEQFF.

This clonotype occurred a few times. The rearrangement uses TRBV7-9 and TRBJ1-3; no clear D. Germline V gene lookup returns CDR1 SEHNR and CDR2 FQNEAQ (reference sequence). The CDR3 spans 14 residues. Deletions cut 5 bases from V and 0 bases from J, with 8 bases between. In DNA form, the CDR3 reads TGTGCCAGCAGCCCCGGTTACTCTGGAAACACCATATATTTT. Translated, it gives CASSPGYSGNTIYF.

The CDR3 region has the DNA TGTGCCAGCTCAGGCTTGGGCTCCTACAATGAGCAGTTCTTC. Amino acids: CASSGLGSYNEQFF. The rearrangement links TRBV18 to TRBJ2-1, with no clear D. This CDR3 is 14 amino acids long. Trimming stripped 5 bases from V and 0 bases from J, with 8 bases between. Germline V gene sequence: CDR1 KGHSH, CDR2 LQKENI.

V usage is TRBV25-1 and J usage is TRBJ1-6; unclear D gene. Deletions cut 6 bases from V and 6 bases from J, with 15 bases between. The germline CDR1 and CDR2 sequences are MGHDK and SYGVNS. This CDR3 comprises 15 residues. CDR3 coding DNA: TGTGCCAGCAGCAATCCCCGAGTATCTAATTCACCCCTCCACTTT. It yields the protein CASSNPRVSNSPLHF. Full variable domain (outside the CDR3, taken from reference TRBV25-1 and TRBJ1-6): EADIYQTPRYLVIGTGKKITLECSQTMGHDKMYWYQQDPGMELHLIHYSYGVNSTEKGDLSSESTVSRIRTEHFPLTLESARPSHTSQYLCASSNPRVSNSPLHFGNGTRLTVT.

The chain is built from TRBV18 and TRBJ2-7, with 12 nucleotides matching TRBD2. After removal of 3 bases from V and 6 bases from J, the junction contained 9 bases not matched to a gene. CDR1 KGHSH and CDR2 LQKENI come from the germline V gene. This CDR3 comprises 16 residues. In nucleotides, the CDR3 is TGTGCCAGCTCACCGCTCCTAGCGGGAGGGCTTCGCGAGCAGTACTTC. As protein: CASSPLLAGGLREQYF.

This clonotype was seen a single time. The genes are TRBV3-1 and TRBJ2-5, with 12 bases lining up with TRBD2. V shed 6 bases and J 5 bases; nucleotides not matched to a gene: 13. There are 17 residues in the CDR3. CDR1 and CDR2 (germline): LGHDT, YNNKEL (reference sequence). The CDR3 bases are TGTGCCAGCAGTCCCGGGCTAGCGGGAGGGGAAAGGGAGACCCAGTACTTC. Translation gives CASSPGLAGGERETQYF.

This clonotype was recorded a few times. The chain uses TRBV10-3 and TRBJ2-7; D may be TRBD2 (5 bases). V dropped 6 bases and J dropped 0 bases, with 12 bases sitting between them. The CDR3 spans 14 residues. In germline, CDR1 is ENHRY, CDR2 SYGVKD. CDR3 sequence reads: CAISPDLSSYEQYF. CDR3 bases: TGTGCCATCAGCCCGGACTTAAGCTCCTACGAGCAGTACTTC.

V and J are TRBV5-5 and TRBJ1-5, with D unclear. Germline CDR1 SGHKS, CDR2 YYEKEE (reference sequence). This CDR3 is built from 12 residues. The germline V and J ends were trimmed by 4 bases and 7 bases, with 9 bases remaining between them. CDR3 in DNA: TGTGCCAGCAGCCAAGGCGGCCAGCCCCAGCATTTT. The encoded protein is CASSQGGQPQHF. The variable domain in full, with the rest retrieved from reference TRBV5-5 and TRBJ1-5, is DAGVTQSPTHLIKTRGQQVTLRCSPISGHKSVSWYQQVLGQGPQFIFQYYEKEERGRGNFPDRFSARQFPNYSSELNVNALLLGDSALYLCASSQGGQPQHFGDGTRLSIL.

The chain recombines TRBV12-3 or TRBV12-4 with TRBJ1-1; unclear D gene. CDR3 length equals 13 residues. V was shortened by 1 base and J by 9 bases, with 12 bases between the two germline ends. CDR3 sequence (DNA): TGTGCCAGCAGTTTAGGGAGGGAAGCTAAAGCTTTCTTT. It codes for CASSLGREAKAFF.